This T cell receptor (beta chain) appears in the sequencing data of a study of cytotoxic CD8 clonotypes in ibrutinib-treated CLL. For the study at large: Each sample contained, on average, 255,043 productive templates and tens of thousands of productive rearrangements.

Depths of 1 in 200,000 to 1 in 1 million T cells were the sequencing target. Clones were read by immunoSEQ multiplex PCR, and TCRdb kept only the in-frame ones, dropping some. The sample lists approximately 100,000 clones; 60% to 80% were seen once. V lost 5 bases and J 4 bases, leaving 17 bases between the germline ends. The CDR3 is 15 amino acids. CDR1 and CDR2 (germline): LGHNA, YNFKEQ. V is TRBV4-2 and J is TRBJ1-1, with a possible D match to TRBD1 (5 bases). This material consisted of PBMCs, taken after 12 months of ibrutinib treatment. The receptor was derived from a human donor with chronic lymphocytic leukemia. The DNA for the CDR3 is TGTGCCAGCAGCTACGGTCGGCAGGGCCCCACTGAAGCTTTCTTT. Translation: CASSYGRQGPTEAFF.